This T cell receptor beta chain is drawn from a study of cytomegalovirus exposure and HLA in healthy donors. Germline-derived CDR1 and CDR2 are SGHDN and FVKESK. This CDR3 is built from 21 residues. The ends lost 1 base at V and 0 bases at J; junction bases unmatched: 15. Note on this clone: Antigen specificity is unknown.

Samples came from healthy bone marrow donors. Researchers ran the PCR with 60 Vbeta and 13 Jbeta primers. Some clones are missing from TCRdb's copy, which holds only in-frame ones; the method was immunoSEQ multiplex PCR. The repertoire holds about 140,000 clones, with approximately 80% as singletons. Study-level points and caveats: In a later analysis, HLA-associated beta chains showed higher expansion and lower generation probabilities than comparable chains.

Sequences were obtained from PBMCs. This TCR was recovered from a middle-aged man in good health and CMV-seronegative. This chain connects TRBV14 to TRBJ2-6; 7 positions match TRBD1. The CDR3 is CASSQGGDSPVINSGANVLTF. The CDR3, as DNA: TGTGCCAGCAGCCAAGGAGGGGACAGCCCGGTGATCAACTCTGGGGCCAACGTCCTGACTTTC.